One sample yielded the 8 T cell receptor beta chains listed below, sequenced in a study of neurological immune-mediated disorders. One entry per CDR3 protein, called by TCRdb with MiXCR from the 5' RACE reads. The sample comprises tens of thousands of distinct CDR3 sequences, 3.5% to 5.5% of which are singletons, and 5.5% to 8% rests with the top ten. Sample: PBMCs. The receptors were gathered from a man aged 25 to 45 with multiple sclerosis.

This clonotype has a handful of counts. The chain joins TRBV21-1 to TRBJ1-5; the table calls TRBD1, which could not be checked here. TRBV21-1 has pseudogene status. This CDR3 region has 14 residues. The CDR3, as DNA: TGTGCCAGCAGCAAAGAGTCGGGAAATCAGCCCCAGCATTTT. Its protein is CASSKESGNQPQHF.

This clonotype was seen at least ten times. The rearrangement uses TRBV11-2 and TRBJ1-2; D unclear. The CDR3 covers 13 residues. Germline lookup yields CDR1 SGHAT and CDR2 FQNNGV. Trimming cost V 0 bases and J 4 bases, with 6 bases left between them. The CDR3 nucleotides are TGTGCCAGCAGCTTAGAAATGGGCTATGGCTACACCTTC. Protein product: CASSLEMGYGYTF.

This clonotype was found a few times. The chain employs TRBV5-5 and TRBJ2-7; perhaps TRBD1 as D (5 bases). The CDR3 has 15 amino acids. Germline loops: CDR1 SGHKS, CDR2 YYEKEE (reference sequence). Trimming shortened V by 2 bases and J by 0 bases, and 12 bases separated the two germline ends. CDR3 DNA sequence: TGTGCCAGCAGCTTACGACAGATACTCTCCTACGAGCAGTACTTC. This sequence encodes CASSLRQILSYEQYF. The complete variable domain, with remaining parts taken from reference TRBV5-5 and TRBJ2-7, reads DAGVTQSPTHLIKTRGQQVTLRCSPISGHKSVSWYQQVLGQGPQFIFQYYEKEERGRGNFPDRFSARQFPNYSSELNVNALLLGDSALYLCASSLRQILSYEQYFGPGTRLTVT.

The table lists this clonotype with a few counts. V gene TRBV4-2 combines with J gene TRBJ2-3, with D unresolved. This CDR3 comprises 13 residues. Germline CDR1 is LGHNA and CDR2 is YNFKEQ. Trimming removed 2 bases at V and 3 bases at J, with 6 bases between. The CDR3 bases are TGTGCCAGCAGCCAACGACTGACAGATACGCAGTATTTT. As protein: CASSQRLTDTQYF.

This clonotype was seen repeatedly, ten times or more. V usage is TRBV4-1 and J usage is TRBJ1-5, with 9 bases that match TRBD1. The CDR3 runs to 15 residues. V dropped 1 base and J dropped 7; count of bases not matched to a gene: 5. Per germline, CDR1 MGHRA and CDR2 YSYEKL. In nucleotides, the CDR3 is TGCGCCAGCAGCCAAGGTGGGACAGGGAGACAGCCCCAGCATTTT. Its translation is CASSQGGTGRQPQHF.

This clonotype was counted at least ten times. The CDR3 DNA sequence: TGTGCCAGCAGTTACGTAATCACTGAAGCTTTCTTT. Protein sequence: CASSYVITEAFF. V is TRBV6-6 and J is TRBJ1-1; D remains ambiguous. This CDR3 spans 12 amino acids. In germline, CDR1 is MNHNY, CDR2 SVGAGI (reference sequence). V was pared by 2 bases and J by 4 bases, with 5 bases between.

The V call is TRBV5-1, the J call TRBJ1-1; TRBD1 matches at 7 bases. V trimming: 7 bases; J trimming: 8 bases; junction bases outside the gene matches: 8. The CDR3 loop spans 12 amino acids. Germline V gene data show CDR1 as SGHRS and CDR2 as YFSETQ. The CDR3 protein is CASGPRQGEAFF. The CDR3 coding sequence is TGCGCCAGCGGCCCCCGACAGGGAGAAGCTTTCTTT.

The V and J genes are TRBV12-5 and TRBJ1-5; D is perhaps TRBD1 (5 bases). With 6 bases removed from V and 2 bases from J, the gap between germline ends came to 17 bases. This CDR3 contains 16 residues. Germline lookup yields CDR1 LGHNT and CDR2 FRNRAP. Here the CDR3 reads CASGPGTFTGNQPQHF. The CDR3 DNA reads TGTGCTAGTGGCCCCGGGACTTTCACGGGCAATCAGCCCCAGCATTTT.